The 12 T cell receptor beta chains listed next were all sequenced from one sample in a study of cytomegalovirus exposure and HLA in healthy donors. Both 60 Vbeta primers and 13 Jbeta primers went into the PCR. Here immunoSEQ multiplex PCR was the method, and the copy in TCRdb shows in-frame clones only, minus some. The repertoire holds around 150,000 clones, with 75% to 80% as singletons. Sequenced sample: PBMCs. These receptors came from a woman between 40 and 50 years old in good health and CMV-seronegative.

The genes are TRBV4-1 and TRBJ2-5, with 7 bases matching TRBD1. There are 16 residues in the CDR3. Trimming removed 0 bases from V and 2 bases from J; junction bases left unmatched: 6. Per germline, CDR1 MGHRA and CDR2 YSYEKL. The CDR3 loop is CASSQEYRGLQETQYF. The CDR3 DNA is TGCGCCAGCAGCCAAGAGTACAGGGGTTTACAAGAGACCCAGTACTTC.

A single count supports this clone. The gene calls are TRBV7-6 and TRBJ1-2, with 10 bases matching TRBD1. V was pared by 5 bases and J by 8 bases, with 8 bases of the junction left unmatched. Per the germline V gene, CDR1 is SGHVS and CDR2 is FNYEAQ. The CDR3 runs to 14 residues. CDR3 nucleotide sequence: TGTGCCAGCAGCCAGGACAGGGGGGCTGGAGGCTACACCTTC. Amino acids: CASSQDRGAGGYTF.

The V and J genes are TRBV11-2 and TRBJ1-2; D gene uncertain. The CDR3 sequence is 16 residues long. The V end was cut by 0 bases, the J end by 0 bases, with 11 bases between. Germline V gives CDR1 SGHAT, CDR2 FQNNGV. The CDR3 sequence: CASSLDRRGSNYGYTF. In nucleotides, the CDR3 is TGTGCCAGCAGCTTAGATAGGCGAGGGTCTAACTATGGCTACACCTTC.

CDR3 in amino acids: CASSLGAGEQFF. The CDR3 coding sequence is TGCGCCAGCAGCTTAGGGGCCGGTGAGCAGTTCTTC. This rearrangement joins TRBV5-1 to TRBJ2-1, with D possibly TRBD1 on 5 matching bases. Trimming removed 2 bases at V and 9 bases at J, with 9 bases between. Germline V CDR1 and CDR2: SGHRS, YFSETQ. The CDR3 sequence is 12 residues long. Variable domain in full (rest from reference TRBV5-1 and TRBJ2-1): KAGVTQTPRYLIKTRGQQVTLSCSPISGHRSVSWYQQTPGQGLQFLFEYFSETQRNKGNFPGRFSGRQFSNSRSEMNVSTLELGDSALYLCASSLGAGEQFFGPGTRLTVL.

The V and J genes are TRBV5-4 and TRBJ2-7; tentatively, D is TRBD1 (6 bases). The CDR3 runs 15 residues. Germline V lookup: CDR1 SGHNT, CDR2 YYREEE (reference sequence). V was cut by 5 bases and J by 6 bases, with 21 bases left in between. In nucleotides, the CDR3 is TGTGCCAGCAGTTCGCAACAGGGTGTTTCGGGCGAGCAGTACTTC. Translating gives CASSSQQGVSGEQYF.

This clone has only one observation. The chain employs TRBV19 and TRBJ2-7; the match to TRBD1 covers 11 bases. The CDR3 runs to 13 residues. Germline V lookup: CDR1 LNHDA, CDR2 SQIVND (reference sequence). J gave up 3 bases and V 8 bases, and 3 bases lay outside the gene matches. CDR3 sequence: CASGDRGGYEQYF. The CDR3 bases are TGTGCCAGTGGGGACAGGGGGGGCTACGAGCAGTACTTC.

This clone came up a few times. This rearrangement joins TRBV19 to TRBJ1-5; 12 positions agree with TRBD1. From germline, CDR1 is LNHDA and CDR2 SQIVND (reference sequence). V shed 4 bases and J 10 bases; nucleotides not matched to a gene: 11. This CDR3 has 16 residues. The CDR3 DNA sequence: TGTGCCAGTAGTAAGGCGTTGGGGACAGGGGGCTCTCCCCAGCATTTT. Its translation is CASSKALGTGGSPQHF.

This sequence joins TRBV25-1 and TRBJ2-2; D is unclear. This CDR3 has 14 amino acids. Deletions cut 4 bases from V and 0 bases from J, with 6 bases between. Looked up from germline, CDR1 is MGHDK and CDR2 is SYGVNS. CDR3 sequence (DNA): TGTGCCAGCAGTGTTGTCGCGAACACCGGGGAGCTGTTTTTT. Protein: CASSVVANTGELFF.

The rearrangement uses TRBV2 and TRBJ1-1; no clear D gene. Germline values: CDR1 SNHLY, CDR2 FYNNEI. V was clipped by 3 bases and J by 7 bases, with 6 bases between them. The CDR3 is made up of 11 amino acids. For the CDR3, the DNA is TGTGCCAGCAGTGACGGGATTGAAGCTTTCTTT. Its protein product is CASSDGIEAFF.

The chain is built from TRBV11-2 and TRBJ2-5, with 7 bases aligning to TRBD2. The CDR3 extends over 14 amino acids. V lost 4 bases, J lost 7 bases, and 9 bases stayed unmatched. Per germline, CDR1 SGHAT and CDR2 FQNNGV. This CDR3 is CASSYGGKPGTQYF. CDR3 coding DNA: TGTGCCAGCAGCTACGGGGGGAAGCCCGGGACCCAGTACTTC.

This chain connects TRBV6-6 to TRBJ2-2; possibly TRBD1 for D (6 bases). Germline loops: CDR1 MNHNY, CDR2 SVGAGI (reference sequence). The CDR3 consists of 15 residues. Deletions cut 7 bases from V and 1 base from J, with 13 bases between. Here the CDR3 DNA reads TGTGCCAGCAAGGGGGTTCCTAGGAACACCGGGGAGCTGTTTTTT. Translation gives CASKGVPRNTGELFF.

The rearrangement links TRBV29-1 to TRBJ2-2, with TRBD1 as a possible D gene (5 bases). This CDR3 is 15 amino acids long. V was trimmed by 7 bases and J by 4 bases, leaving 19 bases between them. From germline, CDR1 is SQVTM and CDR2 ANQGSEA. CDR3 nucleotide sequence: TGCAGCGCCAGTCAGGGTGCCTCCAGCACCGGGGAGCTGTTTTTT. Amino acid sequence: CSASQGASSTGELFF.